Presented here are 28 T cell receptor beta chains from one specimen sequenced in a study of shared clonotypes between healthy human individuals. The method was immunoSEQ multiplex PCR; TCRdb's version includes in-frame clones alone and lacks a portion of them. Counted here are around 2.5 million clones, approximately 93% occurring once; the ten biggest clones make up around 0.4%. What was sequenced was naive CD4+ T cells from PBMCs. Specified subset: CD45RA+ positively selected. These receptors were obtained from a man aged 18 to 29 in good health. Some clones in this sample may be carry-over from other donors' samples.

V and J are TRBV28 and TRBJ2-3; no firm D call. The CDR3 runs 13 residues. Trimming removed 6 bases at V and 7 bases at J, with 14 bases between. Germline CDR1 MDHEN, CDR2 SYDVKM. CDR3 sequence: CASSHPDQYTQYF. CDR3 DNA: TGTGCCAGCAGCCACCCTGACCAGTATACGCAGTATTTT.

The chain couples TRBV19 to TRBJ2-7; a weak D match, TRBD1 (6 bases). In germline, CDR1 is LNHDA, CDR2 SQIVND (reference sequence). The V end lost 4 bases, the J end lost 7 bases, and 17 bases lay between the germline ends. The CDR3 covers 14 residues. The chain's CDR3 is CASSNRDTIWEQYF. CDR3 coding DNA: TGTGCCAGTAGTAACCGGGACACCATCTGGGAGCAGTACTTC.

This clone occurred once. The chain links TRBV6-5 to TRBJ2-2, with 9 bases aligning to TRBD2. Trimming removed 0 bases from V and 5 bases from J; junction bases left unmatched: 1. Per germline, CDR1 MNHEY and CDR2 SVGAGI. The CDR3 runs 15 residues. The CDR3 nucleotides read TGTGCCAGCAGTTACTCGCTAGCGGGAACCGGGGAGCTGTTTTTT. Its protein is CASSYSLAGTGELFF.

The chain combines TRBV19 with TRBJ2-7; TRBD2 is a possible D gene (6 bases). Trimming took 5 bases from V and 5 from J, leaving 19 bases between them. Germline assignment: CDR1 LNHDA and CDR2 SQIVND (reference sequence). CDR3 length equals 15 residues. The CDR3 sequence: CASSPSPTSIHEQYF. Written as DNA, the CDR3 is TGTGCCAGTAGTCCTTCCCCCACTAGCATCCACGAGCAGTACTTC.

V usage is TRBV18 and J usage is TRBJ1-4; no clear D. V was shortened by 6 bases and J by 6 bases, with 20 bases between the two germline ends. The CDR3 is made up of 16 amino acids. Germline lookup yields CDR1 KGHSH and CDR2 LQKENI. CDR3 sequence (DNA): TGTGCCAGCTCGCCCTCGGTCGTGACGGTTTATGAAAAACTGTTTTTT. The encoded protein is CASSPSVVTVYEKLFF.

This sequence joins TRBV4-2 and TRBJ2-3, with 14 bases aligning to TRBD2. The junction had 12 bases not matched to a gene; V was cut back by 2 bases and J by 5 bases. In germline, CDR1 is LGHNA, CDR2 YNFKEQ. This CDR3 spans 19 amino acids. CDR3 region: CASSQTSGTSGSVGDTQYF. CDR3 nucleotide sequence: TGTGCCAGCAGCCAAACCTCCGGGACTAGCGGGAGCGTAGGAGATACGCAGTATTTT.

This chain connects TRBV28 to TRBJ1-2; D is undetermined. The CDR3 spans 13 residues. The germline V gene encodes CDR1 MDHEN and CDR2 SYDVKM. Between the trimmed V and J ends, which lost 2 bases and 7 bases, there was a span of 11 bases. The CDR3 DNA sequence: TGTGCCAGCAGTTTAGTGGAGGTGACTGGCTACACCTTC. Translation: CASSLVEVTGYTF.

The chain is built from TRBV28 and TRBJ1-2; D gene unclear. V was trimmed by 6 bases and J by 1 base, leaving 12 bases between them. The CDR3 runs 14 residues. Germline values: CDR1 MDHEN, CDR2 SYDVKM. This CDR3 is CASRTFDHNYGYTF. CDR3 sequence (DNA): TGTGCCAGCAGGACCTTTGATCATAACTATGGCTACACCTTC.

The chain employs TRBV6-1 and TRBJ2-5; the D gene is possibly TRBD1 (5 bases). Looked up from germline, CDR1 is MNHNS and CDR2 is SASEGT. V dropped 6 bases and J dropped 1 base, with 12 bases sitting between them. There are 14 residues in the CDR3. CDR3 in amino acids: CASSQWGPQETQYF. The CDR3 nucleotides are TGTGCCAGCAGCCAATGGGGCCCCCAAGAGACCCAGTACTTC.

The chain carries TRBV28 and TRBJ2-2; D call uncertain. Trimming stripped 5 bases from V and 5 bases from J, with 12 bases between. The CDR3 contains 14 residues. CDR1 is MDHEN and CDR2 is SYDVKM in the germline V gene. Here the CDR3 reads CASSAGQTTGELFF. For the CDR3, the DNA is TGTGCCAGCAGTGCTGGGCAGACAACCGGGGAGCTGTTTTTT.

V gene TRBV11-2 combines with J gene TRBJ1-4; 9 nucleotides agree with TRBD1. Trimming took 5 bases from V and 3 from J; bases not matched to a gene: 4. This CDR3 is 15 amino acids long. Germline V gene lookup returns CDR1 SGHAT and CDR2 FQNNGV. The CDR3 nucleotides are TGTGCCAGCAGCAGGACAGGGGTGGCTAATGAAAAACTGTTTTTT. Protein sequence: CASSRTGVANEKLFF.

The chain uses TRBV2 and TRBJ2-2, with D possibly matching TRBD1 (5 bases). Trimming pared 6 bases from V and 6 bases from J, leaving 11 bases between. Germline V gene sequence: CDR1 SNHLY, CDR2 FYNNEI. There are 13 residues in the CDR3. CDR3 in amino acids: CASSVGVPGELFF. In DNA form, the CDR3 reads TGTGCCAGCAGCGTAGGGGTCCCCGGGGAGCTGTTTTTT.

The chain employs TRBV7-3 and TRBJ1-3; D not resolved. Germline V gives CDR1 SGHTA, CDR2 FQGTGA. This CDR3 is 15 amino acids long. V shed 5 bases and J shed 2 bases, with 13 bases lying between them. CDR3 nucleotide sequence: TGTGCCAGCAGCCCCGGAATTGGGGCTGGAAACACCATATATTTT. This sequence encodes CASSPGIGAGNTIYF.

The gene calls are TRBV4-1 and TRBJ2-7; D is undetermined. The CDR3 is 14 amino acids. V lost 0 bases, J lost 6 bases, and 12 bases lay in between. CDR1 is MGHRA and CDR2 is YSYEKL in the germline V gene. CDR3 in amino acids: CASSQEDRSSEQYF. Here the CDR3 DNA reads TGCGCCAGCAGCCAAGAAGACCGCAGTAGCGAGCAGTACTTC.

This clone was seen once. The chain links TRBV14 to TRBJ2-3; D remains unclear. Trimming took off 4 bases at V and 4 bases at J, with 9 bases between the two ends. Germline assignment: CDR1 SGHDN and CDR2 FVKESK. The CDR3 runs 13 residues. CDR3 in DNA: TGTGCCAGCAGCCGGGATTTCCCAGATACGCAGTATTTT. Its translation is CASSRDFPDTQYF.

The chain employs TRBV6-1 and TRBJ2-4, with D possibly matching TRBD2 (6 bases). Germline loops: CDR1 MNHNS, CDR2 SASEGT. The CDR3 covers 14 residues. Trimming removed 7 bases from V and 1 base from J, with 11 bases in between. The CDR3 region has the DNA TGTGCCAGCATTCCCCGGGAGGCCAAAAACATTCAGTACTTC. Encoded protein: CASIPREAKNIQYF.

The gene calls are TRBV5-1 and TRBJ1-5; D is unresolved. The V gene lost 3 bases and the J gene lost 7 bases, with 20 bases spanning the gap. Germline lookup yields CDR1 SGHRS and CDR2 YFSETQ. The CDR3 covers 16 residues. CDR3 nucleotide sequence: TGCGCCAGCAGCTCCGGAGGTGGTGGGTCCGACCAGCCCCAGCATTTT. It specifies CASSSGGGGSDQPQHF.

CDR3 loop: CASSLFGILSPYEQYF. The CDR3 DNA is TGTGCCAGCAGCTTGTTCGGCATACTAAGCCCCTACGAGCAGTACTTC. The chain carries TRBV5-5 and TRBJ2-7; no clear D gene. Between the trimmed V and J ends, which lost 1 base and 2 bases, there was a span of 16 bases. Germline V gene sequence: CDR1 SGHKS, CDR2 YYEKEE (reference sequence). This CDR3 comprises 16 residues.

CDR3 sequence (DNA): TGCAGCGTTTTCGGACCGATGCAAGAGACCCAGTACTTC. Its protein is CSVFGPMQETQYF. The rearrangement links TRBV29-1 to TRBJ2-5, with unresolved D. Germline lookup yields CDR1 SQVTM and CDR2 ANQGSEA. Trimming removed 5 bases from V and 2 bases from J, with 12 bases in between. CDR3 length: 13 amino acids.

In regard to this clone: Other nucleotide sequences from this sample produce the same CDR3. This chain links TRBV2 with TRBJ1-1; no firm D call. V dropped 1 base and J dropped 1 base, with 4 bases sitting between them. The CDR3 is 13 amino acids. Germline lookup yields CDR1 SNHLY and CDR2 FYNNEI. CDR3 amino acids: CASSEERNTEAFF. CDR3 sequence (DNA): TGTGCCAGCAGTGAAGAGAGGAACACTGAAGCTTTCTTT.

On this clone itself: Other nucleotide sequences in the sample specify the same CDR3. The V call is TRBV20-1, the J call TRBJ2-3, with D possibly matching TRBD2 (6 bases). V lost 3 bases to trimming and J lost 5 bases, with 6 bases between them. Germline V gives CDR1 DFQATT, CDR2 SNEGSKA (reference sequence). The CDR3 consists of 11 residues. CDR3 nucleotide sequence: TGCAGTGCTAGGGGGGGAGATACGCAGTATTTT. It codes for CSARGGDTQYF.

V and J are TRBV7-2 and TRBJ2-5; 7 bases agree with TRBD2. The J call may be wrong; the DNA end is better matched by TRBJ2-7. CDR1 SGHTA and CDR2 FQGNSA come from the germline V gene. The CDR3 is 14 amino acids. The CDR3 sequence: CASSPSGTSYEQYF. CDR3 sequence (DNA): TGTGCCAGCAGCCCAAGCGGGACCTCCTACGAGCAGTACTTC.

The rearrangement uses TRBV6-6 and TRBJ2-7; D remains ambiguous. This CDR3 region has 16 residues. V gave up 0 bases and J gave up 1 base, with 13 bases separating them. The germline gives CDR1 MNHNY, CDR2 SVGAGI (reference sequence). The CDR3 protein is CASSYSVAPDSYEQYF. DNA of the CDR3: TGTGCCAGCAGTTACTCTGTGGCCCCGGATTCCTACGAGCAGTACTTC.

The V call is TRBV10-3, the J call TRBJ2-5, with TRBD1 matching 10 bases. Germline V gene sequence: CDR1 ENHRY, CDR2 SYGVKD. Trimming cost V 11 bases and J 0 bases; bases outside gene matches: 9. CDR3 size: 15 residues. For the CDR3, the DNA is TGTGCCGTGAGGCCGGGACAGGGGAACCAAGAGACCCAGTACTTC. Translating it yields CAVRPGQGNQETQYF.

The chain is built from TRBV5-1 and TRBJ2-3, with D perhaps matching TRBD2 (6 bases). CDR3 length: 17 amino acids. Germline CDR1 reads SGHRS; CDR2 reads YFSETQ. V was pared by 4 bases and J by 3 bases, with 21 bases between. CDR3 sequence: CASSPPDGTAQTDTQYF. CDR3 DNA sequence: TGCGCCAGCAGCCCCCCAGACGGGACTGCCCAGACAGATACGCAGTATTTT. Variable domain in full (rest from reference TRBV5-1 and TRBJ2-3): KAGVTQTPRYLIKTRGQQVTLSCSPISGHRSVSWYQQTPGQGLQFLFEYFSETQRNKGNFPGRFSGRQFSNSRSEMNVSTLELGDSALYLCASSPPDGTAQTDTQYFGPGTRLTVL.

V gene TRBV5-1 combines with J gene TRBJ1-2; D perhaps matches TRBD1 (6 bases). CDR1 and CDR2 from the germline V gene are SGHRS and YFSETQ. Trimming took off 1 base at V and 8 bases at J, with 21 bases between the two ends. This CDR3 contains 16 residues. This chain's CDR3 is CASSLWSITGSLGYTF. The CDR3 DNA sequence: TGCGCCAGCAGCTTGTGGTCGATCACAGGGTCCCTCGGCTACACCTTC.

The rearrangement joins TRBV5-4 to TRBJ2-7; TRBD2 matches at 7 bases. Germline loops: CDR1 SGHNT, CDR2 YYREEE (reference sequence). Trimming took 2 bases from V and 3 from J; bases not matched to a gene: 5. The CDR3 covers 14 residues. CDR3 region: CASSLGTTIYEQYF. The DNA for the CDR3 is TGTGCCAGCAGCTTAGGGACTACGATCTACGAGCAGTACTTC.

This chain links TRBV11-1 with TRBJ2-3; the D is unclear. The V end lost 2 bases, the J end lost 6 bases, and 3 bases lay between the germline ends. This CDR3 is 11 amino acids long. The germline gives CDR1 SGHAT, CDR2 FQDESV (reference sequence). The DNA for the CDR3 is TGTGCCAGCAGCTTAACCGATACGCAGTATTTT. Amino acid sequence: CASSLTDTQYF.